The rows below give T cell receptor beta chains drawn from one sample of a study of vaccination and CD4 T cells after COVID-19. TCRdb analysed the PCR reads with MiXCR anew, one entry per CDR3 protein. Here the sample spans 5,500 to 9,000 distinct CDR3 sequences, roughly 30% being singletons. Their antigens remain unidentified. Sequenced sample: CD4+ T cells from blood, cultured in vitro. The receptors were gathered from a human donor in good health. The conserved cysteine and the conserved F or W are not part of the CDR3 here.

cdr3_length,v_call,cdr3_aa
15,TRBV25-1,ASSSNFTIGPYNEQF
16,TRBV6-5,ASSSFSGPGTGRYEQY
13,TRBV9,ASSVRQGGNSPLH
11,TRBV7-2,ASSLVQRDTQY
15,TRBV7-2,ASSSVGVGSHTGELF
12,TRBV30,AWIPGQGGYGYT
14,TRBV19,ASSIAAGSSTDTQY
13,TRBV15,ATSRAGRGRNTIY
11,TRBV19,ASSFDGNTEAF
12,TRBV11-2,ASSLGTGYYGYT
11,TRBV6-1,ASTRDRYNEQF
11,TRBV20-1,SPSDGGLTEAF